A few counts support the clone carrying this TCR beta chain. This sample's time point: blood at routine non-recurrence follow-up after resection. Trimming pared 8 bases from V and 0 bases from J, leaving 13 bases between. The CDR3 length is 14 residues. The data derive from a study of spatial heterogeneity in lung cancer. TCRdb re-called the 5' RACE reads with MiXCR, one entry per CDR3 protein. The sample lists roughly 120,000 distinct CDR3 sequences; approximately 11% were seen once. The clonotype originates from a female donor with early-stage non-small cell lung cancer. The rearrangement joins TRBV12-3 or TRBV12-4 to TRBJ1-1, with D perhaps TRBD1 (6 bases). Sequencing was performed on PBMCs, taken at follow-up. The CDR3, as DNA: TGTGCCAGCCGCTTTGGACAGTTGAACACTGAAGCTTTCTTT. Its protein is CASRFGQLNTEAFF.